This record covers a single TCR beta chain. Its antigen is undetermined. This sample is part of a study of CD8+ T cells in alopecia areata. Study overall: The drug, oral tofacitinib, was given to treated patients at 5 to 10 mg twice daily.

It was cDNA, reverse transcribed from extracted RNA, that served as the sequencing template. Profiled with immunoSEQ multiplex PCR; TCRdb holds only in-frame clones, not every one. The table lists 80,000 to 100,000 clones, about 45% of them singletons. Researchers took lesional scalp punch biopsies and peripheral blood from people who were alopecia areata patients. V gave up 1 base and J gave up 9 bases, with 4 bases separating them. The CDR3 consists of 12 residues. Germline V gene lookup returns CDR1 MGHRA and CDR2 YSYEKL. Study results and limitations: Mice showed clearer TCR sharing than patients did, a gap that was possibly HLA-related. Alopecia totalis/universalis scalp especially showed more expanded CD8+ clones than normal scalp.

The source of this sequence is a human donor with alopecia areata. Sequences were obtained from CD4+ T cells sorted from blood. This chain uses TRBV4-1 with TRBJ1-6; no clear D gene. CDR3: CASSQVSSPLHF. The DNA of the CDR3 is TGCGCCAGCAGCCAAGTTAGTTCACCCCTCCACTTT.